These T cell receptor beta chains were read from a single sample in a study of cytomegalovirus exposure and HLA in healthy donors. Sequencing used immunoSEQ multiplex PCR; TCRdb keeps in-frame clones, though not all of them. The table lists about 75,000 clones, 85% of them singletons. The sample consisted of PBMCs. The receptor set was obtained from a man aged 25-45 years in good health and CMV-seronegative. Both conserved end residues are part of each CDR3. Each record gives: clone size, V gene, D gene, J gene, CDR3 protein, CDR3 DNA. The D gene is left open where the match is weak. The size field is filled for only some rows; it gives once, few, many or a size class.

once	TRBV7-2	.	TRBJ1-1	CASSLPLWQMNTEAFF	TGTGCCAGCAGCTTACCTTTGTGGCAGATGAACACTGAAGCTTTCTTT
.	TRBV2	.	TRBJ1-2	CASSARVLNYGYTF	TGTGCCAGCAGTGCCAGGGTTTTAAACTATGGCTACACCTTC
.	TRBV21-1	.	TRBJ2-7	CASSKKPSGGVYEQYF	TGTGCCAGCAGCAAAAAGCCTAGCGGGGGTGTGTACGAGCAGTACTTC
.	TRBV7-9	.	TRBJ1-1	CASSWREVNTEAFF	TGTGCCAGCAGCTGGCGCGAGGTGAACACTGAAGCTTTCTTT
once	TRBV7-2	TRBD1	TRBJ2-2	CASSPRQGRWGVDTGELFF	TGTGCCAGCAGCCCAAGACAGGGACGGTGGGGTGTAGACACCGGGGAGCTGTTTTTT
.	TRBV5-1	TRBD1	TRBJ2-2	CASSLVAGGGTGELFF	TGCGCCAGCAGCTTGGTGGCAGGGGGTGGCACCGGGGAGCTGTTTTTT
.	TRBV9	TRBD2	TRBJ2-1	CASSASNNLRVAGDPQFRNEQFF	TGTGCCAGCAGCGCATCAAACAACCTGCGGGTAGCGGGAGACCCACAATTCCGCAATGAGCAGTTCTTC
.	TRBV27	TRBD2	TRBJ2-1	CASRLAGGFEQFF	TGTGCCAGCAGATTAGCGGGAGGGTTTGAGCAGTTCTTC
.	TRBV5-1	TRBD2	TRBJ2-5	CASSAGTSLLETQYF	TGCGCCAGCAGCGCGGGGACTAGCTTATTGGAGACCCAGTACTTC
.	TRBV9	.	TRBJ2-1	CASSVYPGYNEQFF	TGTGCCAGCAGCGTATATCCGGGGTACAATGAGCAGTTCTTC
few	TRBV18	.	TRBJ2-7	CASSALRGARAYEQYF	TGTGCCAGCTCAGCCCTTAGGGGCGCAAGGGCCTACGAGCAGTACTTC
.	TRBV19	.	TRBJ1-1	CASSISGDASEAFF	TGTGCCAGTAGTATTTCAGGGGACGCTAGTGAAGCTTTCTTT
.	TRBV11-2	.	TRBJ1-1	CASSAGVNTEAFF	TGTGCCAGCAGCGCGGGGGTGAACACTGAAGCTTTCTTT
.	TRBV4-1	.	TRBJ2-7	CASSQEPGTYEQYF	TGCGCCAGCAGCCAAGAGCCGGGTACATACGAGCAGTACTTC
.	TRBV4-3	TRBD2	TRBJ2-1	CASSQDLLAAYNEQFF	TGCGCCAGCAGCCAAGATCTCCTAGCGGCGTACAATGAGCAGTTCTTC
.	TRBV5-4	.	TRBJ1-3	CASSFGGNSGNTIYF	TGTGCCAGCAGCTTTGGAGGAAACTCTGGAAACACCATATATTTT
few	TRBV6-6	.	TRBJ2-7	CASSYRTGEQYF	TGTGCCAGCAGTTACAGGACTGGCGAGCAGTACTTC
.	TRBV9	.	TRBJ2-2	CASSVASQVTGELFF	TGTGCCAGCAGCGTAGCTAGCCAGGTCACCGGGGAGCTGTTTTTT
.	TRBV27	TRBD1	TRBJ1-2	CASRTTGEYYGYTF	TGTGCCAGCAGAACGACAGGGGAATATTATGGCTACACCTTC
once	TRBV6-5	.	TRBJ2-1	CASSYSGGAEQFF	TGTGCCAGCAGTTACTCAGGGGGAGCGGAGCAGTTCTTC
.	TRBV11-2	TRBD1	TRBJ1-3	CASSFASGTAYSGNTIYF	TGTGCCAGCAGCTTCGCGTCTGGGACAGCTTACTCTGGAAACACCATATATTTT
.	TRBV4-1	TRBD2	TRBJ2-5	CASSQSSSLLAGEETQYF	TGCGCCAGCAGCCAGTCCTCCTCCTTGCTAGCGGGGGAAGAGACCCAGTACTTC
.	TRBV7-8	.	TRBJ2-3	CASSLAMRKSTDTQYF	TGTGCCAGCAGCTTAGCTATGCGGAAAAGCACAGATACGCAGTATTTT
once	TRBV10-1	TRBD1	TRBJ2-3	CASSLDRHNRDTQYF	TGCGCCAGCAGCCTGGACAGGCACAATAGAGATACGCAGTATTTT
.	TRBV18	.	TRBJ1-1	CASSPKGAEAFF	TGTGCCAGCTCACCGAAGGGGGCTGAAGCTTTCTTT
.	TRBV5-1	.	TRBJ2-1	CASSFAGLSYNEQFF	TGCGCCAGCAGCTTTGCGGGTCTTTCCTACAATGAGCAGTTCTTC
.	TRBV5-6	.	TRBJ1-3	CASSPVGGVSGNTIYF	TGTGCCAGCAGCCCGGTCGGGGGAGTCTCTGGAAACACCATATATTTT
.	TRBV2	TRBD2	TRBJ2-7	CASRTSGAYEQYF	TGTGCCAGCCGAACTAGCGGTGCCTACGAGCAGTACTTC
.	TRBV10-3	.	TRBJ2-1	CAIKGLFSYNEQFF	TGTGCCATCAAGGGACTGTTCTCCTACAATGAGCAGTTCTTC
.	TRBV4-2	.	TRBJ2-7	CASSRRLGEGSYEQYF	TGTGCCAGCAGCCGCAGACTAGGAGAAGGATCCTACGAGCAGTACTTC
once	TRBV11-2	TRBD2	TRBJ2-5	CASSLDTSGRTQYF	TGTGCCAGCAGCTTAGATACTAGCGGGAGGACCCAGTACTTC
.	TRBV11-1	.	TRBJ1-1	CASSSHRHSVTEAFF	TGTGCCAGCAGCTCCCATAGACACTCCGTGACTGAAGCTTTCTTT
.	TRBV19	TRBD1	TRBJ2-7	CASSPRTGTGDIEQYF	TGTGCCAGTAGCCCCAGAACCGGGACAGGGGATATCGAGCAGTACTTC
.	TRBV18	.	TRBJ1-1	CASSRSRQNTEAFF	TGTGCCAGCTCACGAAGCCGACAGAACACTGAAGCTTTCTTT
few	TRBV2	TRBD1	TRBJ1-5	CASRLGQSENQPQHF	TGTGCCAGCCGACTGGGACAGTCTGAAAATCAGCCCCAGCATTTT
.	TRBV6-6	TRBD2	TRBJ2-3	CAMAGGVIDTQYF	TGTGCCATGGCGGGGGGGGTCATAGATACGCAGTATTTT
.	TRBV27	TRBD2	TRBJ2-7	CASSGTSGGYEQYF	TGTGCCAGCAGTGGGACTAGCGGGGGGTACGAGCAGTACTTC
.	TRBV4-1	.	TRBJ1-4	CASSLEGGAGELFF	TGCGCCAGCAGCCTTGAGGGGGGTGCGGGAGAACTGTTTTTT